These 23 T cell receptor beta chains were all obtained from the same sample, sequenced in a study of blood T cell repertoires in COVID-19. The method was immunoSEQ multiplex PCR; TCRdb's version includes in-frame clones alone and lacks a portion of them. This table has 110,000 to 150,000 clones, 78% appearing once. Source material: peripheral blood. The receptors come from a woman aged 60-75 years with acute or convalescent COVID-19.

The chain combines TRBV10-3 with TRBJ2-2, with D hard to call. The CDR3 contains 15 residues. Trimming pared 8 bases from V and 0 bases from J, leaving 13 bases between. The germline V gene has CDR1 ENHRY and CDR2 SYGVKD. The CDR3 reads CAILKQSSNTGELFF. In DNA form, the CDR3 reads TGTGCCATCCTCAAACAGAGCTCGAACACCGGGGAGCTGTTTTTT.

The chain links TRBV12-3 or TRBV12-4 to TRBJ2-5; D is perhaps TRBD1 (6 bases). The ends were cut back, 6 bases at V and 1 base at J, with 9 bases in the middle. CDR3 length: 13 residues. CDR3 nucleotides: TGTGCCAGCAGCCGGGACACCCAAGAGACCCAGTACTTC. This translates into CASSRDTQETQYF.

The chain couples TRBV7-2 to TRBJ2-7; 9 nucleotides line up with TRBD2. This CDR3 has 15 residues. Per germline, CDR1 SGHTA and CDR2 FQGNSA. Trimming removed 2 bases from V and 5 bases from J; junction bases left unmatched: 7. CDR3 amino acids: CASSLTASGNDEQYF. CDR3 coding DNA: TGTGCCAGCAGCTTAACTGCTAGCGGGAACGACGAGCAGTACTTC.

This clone has a handful of counts. The chain combines TRBV3-1 (or the pseudogene TRBV3-2) with TRBJ2-3, with 7 nucleotides matching TRBD2. With 3 bases clipped from V and 6 bases from J, the junction kept 18 bases outside the gene matches. The CDR3 covers 18 residues. Germline CDR1 LGHDT, CDR2 YNNKEL (reference sequence). The CDR3 reads CASSQGYASGIIKDTQYF. CDR3 sequence (DNA): TGTGCCAGCAGCCAGGGATACGCTAGCGGTATAATCAAGGATACGCAGTATTTT.

The genes are TRBV14 and TRBJ2-5, with D hard to call. Trimming took off 4 bases at V and 2 bases at J, with 14 bases between the two ends. CDR1 and CDR2 (germline): SGHDN, FVKESK. This CDR3 is 15 amino acids long. Written as DNA, the CDR3 is TGTGCCAGCAGCCCCACCCTAGGTATACAAGAGACCCAGTACTTC. It encodes CASSPTLGIQETQYF.

This clone showed up just a few times. The chain recombines TRBV6-5 with TRBJ1-5; D may be TRBD1 (6 bases). Trimming took 5 bases from V and 14 from J, leaving 16 bases between them. Germline V gene data show CDR1 as MNHEY and CDR2 as SVGAGI. This CDR3 comprises 12 residues. CDR3 in amino acids: CASSHRAGKEHF. CDR3 in DNA: TGTGCCAGCAGTCACAGGGCCGGGAAGGAGCATTTT.

CDR3 amino acids: CATSRGTGDRSPLHF. CDR3 nucleotides: TGTGCCACCAGCAGGGGTACAGGGGATCGTTCACCCCTCCACTTT. This rearrangement joins TRBV15 to TRBJ1-6; 7 bases match TRBD1. The V gene's germline CDR1 is LNHNV and CDR2 YYDKDF (reference sequence). J gave up 9 bases and V 3 bases, and 8 bases lay outside the gene matches. CDR3 length equals 15 residues.

This clone has just one count. V gene TRBV9 combines with J gene TRBJ2-2; no firm D call. The CDR3 is made up of 13 amino acids. Germline V CDR1 and CDR2: SGDLS, YYNGEE. The V and J ends lost 0 bases and 4 bases respectively, with 4 bases between them. CDR3 region: CASSVGATGELFF. The CDR3 DNA reads as TGTGCCAGCAGCGTAGGGGCCACCGGGGAGCTGTTTTTT.

The rearrangement links TRBV18 to TRBJ2-7; 7 bases align to TRBD2. V trimming: 6 bases; J trimming: 5 bases; junction bases outside the gene matches: 7. The CDR3 is 13 residues long. Germline CDR1 is KGHSH and CDR2 is LQKENI. The CDR3 reads CASSETSRHEQYF. The DNA of the CDR3 is TGTGCCAGCTCGGAGACTAGCCGCCACGAGCAGTACTTC.

This clone came up a few times. The CDR3 sequence is CASSTVRERNEQFF. The CDR3 coding sequence is TGTGCCAGCAGTACCGTGCGGGAGAGGAATGAGCAGTTCTTC. The chain joins TRBV27 to TRBJ2-1; 7 nucleotides align to TRBD2. Trimming at V came to 5 bases and at J to 7 bases, leaving 8 bases not matched to a gene. CDR3 length: 14 residues. CDR1 and CDR2 from the germline V gene are MNHEY and SMNVEV (reference sequence).

This clone occurred a few times. The CDR3 DNA follows: TGTGCCACCTCAACGCCGCAGGAAGCTTTCTTT. This sequence encodes CATSTPQEAFF. The V gene is TRBV6-5, the J gene TRBJ1-1, with D hard to call. The CDR3 sequence is 11 residues long. V lost 10 bases to trimming and J lost 8 bases, with 14 bases between them. The germline V gene has CDR1 MNHEY and CDR2 SVGAGI.

CDR3 residues: CASSIVIGTRNSNQPQHF. The CDR3 region has the DNA TGTGCCAGTAGTATAGTTATCGGGACACGGAATAGCAATCAGCCCCAGCATTTT. The chain is built from TRBV19 and TRBJ1-5; perhaps TRBD1 as D (6 bases). This CDR3 has 18 amino acids. CDR1 and CDR2 from the germline V gene are LNHDA and SQIVND (reference sequence). V was trimmed by 1 base and J by 0 bases, leaving 16 bases between them.

The genes are TRBV5-1 and TRBJ1-5; 7 bases agree with TRBD1. Trimming cost V 0 bases and J 4 bases; bases outside gene matches: 4. This CDR3 has 15 amino acids. Per the germline V gene, CDR1 is SGHRS and CDR2 is YFSETQ. The chain's CDR3 is CASSLGTGRNQPQHF. As DNA, the CDR3 is TGCGCCAGCAGCTTGGGGACAGGAAGGAATCAGCCCCAGCATTTT.

This chain uses TRBV10-2 with TRBJ2-2; tentative D call: TRBD2 (5 bases). Trimming left V 3 bases short and J 5 bases short, with 13 bases between. The CDR3 totals 15 residues. Germline V gene data show CDR1 as WSHSY and CDR2 as SAAADI. DNA of the CDR3: TGCGCCAGCAGTGAATATCTAGCAGCTACCGGGGAGCTGTTTTTT. Its translation is CASSEYLAATGELFF.

The chain is built from TRBV19 and TRBJ1-3, with TRBD1 as a possible D gene (5 bases). Germline lookup yields CDR1 LNHDA and CDR2 SQIVND (reference sequence). This CDR3 comprises 14 residues. Trimming cost V 3 bases and J 0 bases, with 6 bases left between them. The DNA for the CDR3 is TGTGCCAGTAGTATCGGGGGCTCTGGAAACACCATATATTTT. Encoded protein: CASSIGGSGNTIYF.

The V call is TRBV24-1, the J call TRBJ2-3; 8 nucleotides line up with TRBD1. V lost 6 bases, J lost 4 bases, and 2 bases stayed unmatched. The germline CDR1 and CDR2 sequences are KGHDR and SFDVKD. This CDR3 comprises 13 residues. The CDR3 DNA is TGTGCCACCAGTCGGACAGGGTCAGATACGCAGTATTTT. This gives the protein CATSRTGSDTQYF.

This rearrangement joins TRBV2 to TRBJ2-5; D possibly corresponds to TRBD2 (5 bases). This CDR3 comprises 15 residues. The germline V and J ends were trimmed by 1 base and 1 base, with 10 bases remaining between them. Germline V lookup: CDR1 SNHLY, CDR2 FYNNEI. This CDR3 is CASSEVGVPQETQYF. The CDR3, as DNA: TGTGCCAGCAGTGAAGTCGGGGTGCCCCAAGAGACCCAGTACTTC.

J is TRBJ1-4 and V is TRBV19; TRBD1 matches 8 bases. The CDR3 loop spans 15 amino acids. Germline CDR1 reads LNHDA; CDR2 reads SQIVND (reference sequence). Germline trimming cut 1 base from V and 6 bases from J; bases unmatched to any gene: 4. The CDR3 reads CASSIGGQGYEKLFF. As DNA, the CDR3 is TGTGCCAGTAGTATAGGTGGACAGGGATATGAAAAACTGTTTTTT.

A single count supports this clone. V is TRBV5-1 and J is TRBJ2-7; D unclear. This CDR3 comprises 14 residues. V was clipped by 0 bases and J by 1 base, with 8 bases between them. The germline CDR1 and CDR2 sequences are SGHRS and YFSETQ. The CDR3 loop is CASSLVTRSYEQYF. CDR3 sequence (DNA): TGCGCCAGCAGCTTGGTGACAAGATCCTACGAGCAGTACTTC.

J is TRBJ2-1 and V is TRBV7-3; D call uncertain. V was shortened by 6 bases and J by 8 bases, with 17 bases between the two germline ends. This CDR3 comprises 14 residues. Germline CDR1 is SGHTA and CDR2 is FQGTGA. The CDR3 sequence is CASSPAGRRDEQFF. The CDR3 DNA is TGTGCCAGCAGTCCAGCTGGGCGCCGAGATGAGCAGTTCTTC.

The chain carries TRBV6-5 and TRBJ2-5; 12 bases are shared with TRBD2. Trimming cost V 6 bases and J 4 bases; bases outside gene matches: 0. CDR3 length: 13 amino acids. In germline, CDR1 is MNHEY, CDR2 SVGAGI. The CDR3 loop is CASRGLAGETQYF. The CDR3 DNA is TGTGCCAGCAGGGGACTAGCGGGAGAGACCCAGTACTTC.

J is TRBJ2-7 and V is TRBV6-7; TRBD2 might be the D (5 bases). TRBV6-7 is given ORF status, its function remaining uncertain. The V and J ends lost 0 bases and 3 bases respectively, with 18 bases between them. The CDR3 totals 17 residues. CDR3 nucleotides: TGTGCCAGCAGTTACTCGTCGGGGTTCCCCCTACGCTACGAGCAGTACTTC. Amino acid sequence: CASSYSSGFPLRYEQYF.

The chain combines TRBV27 with TRBJ1-6, with D perhaps TRBD1 (5 bases). This CDR3 contains 16 residues. V shed 0 bases and J shed 7 bases, with 13 bases lying between them. Germline V gene sequence: CDR1 MNHEY, CDR2 SMNVEV (reference sequence). CDR3 in DNA: TGTGCCAGCAGTTTATCACCAGGGCTTCGCAATTCACCCCTCCACTTT. This translates into CASSLSPGLRNSPLHF.